This TCR beta chain is from a study of T cell changes during pregnancy in multiple sclerosis. The method was immunoSEQ multiplex PCR; TCRdb's version includes in-frame clones alone and lacks a portion of them. The repertoire holds around 85,000 clones, with roughly nine tenths as singletons. The starting material was PBMCs, obtained in the first trimester of pregnancy. The receptor was derived from a female donor in good health, serving as a control in a pregnancy study. Some clones in this sample may be carry-over from other donors' samples.

The CDR3 nucleotides read TGTGCCAGCAGCCAAGAAGGAGGAGGGAACTATGGCTACACCTTC. Its protein product is CASSQEGGGNYGYTF. This sequence joins TRBV4-2 and TRBJ1-2; D gene unclear. Germline CDR1 and CDR2: LGHNA and YNFKEQ. This CDR3 contains 15 residues. Trimming stripped 0 bases from V and 2 bases from J, with 10 bases between.